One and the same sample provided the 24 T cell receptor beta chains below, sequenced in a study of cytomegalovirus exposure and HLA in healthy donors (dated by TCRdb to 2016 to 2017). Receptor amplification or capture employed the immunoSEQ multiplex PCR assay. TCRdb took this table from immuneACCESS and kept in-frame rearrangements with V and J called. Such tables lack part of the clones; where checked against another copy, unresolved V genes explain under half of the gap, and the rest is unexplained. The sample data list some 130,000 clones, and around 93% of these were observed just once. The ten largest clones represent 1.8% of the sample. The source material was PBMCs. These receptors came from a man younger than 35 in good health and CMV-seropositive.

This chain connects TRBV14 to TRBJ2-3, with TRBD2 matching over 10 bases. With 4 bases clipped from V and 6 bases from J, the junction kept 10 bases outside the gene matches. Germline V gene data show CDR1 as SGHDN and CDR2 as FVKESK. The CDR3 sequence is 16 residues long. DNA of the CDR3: TGTGCCAGCAGCCCTGGTGGGCTAGCGGGAGCCGATACGCAGTATTTT. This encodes CASSPGGLAGADTQYF.

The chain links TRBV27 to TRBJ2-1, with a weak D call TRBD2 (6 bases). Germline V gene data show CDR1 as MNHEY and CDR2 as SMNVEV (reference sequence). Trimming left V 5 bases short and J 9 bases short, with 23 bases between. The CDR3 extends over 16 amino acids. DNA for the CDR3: TGTGCCAGCAGTCCCATCCGGGAGCGAGGGTCAGGTGAGCAGTTCTTC. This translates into CASSPIRERGSGEQFF.

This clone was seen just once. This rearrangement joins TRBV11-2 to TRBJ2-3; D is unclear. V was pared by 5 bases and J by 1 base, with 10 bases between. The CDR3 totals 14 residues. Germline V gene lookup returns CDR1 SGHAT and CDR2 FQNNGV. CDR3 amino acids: CASSPGSRTDTQYF. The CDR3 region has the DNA TGTGCCAGCAGCCCCGGGTCCCGCACAGATACGCAGTATTTT.

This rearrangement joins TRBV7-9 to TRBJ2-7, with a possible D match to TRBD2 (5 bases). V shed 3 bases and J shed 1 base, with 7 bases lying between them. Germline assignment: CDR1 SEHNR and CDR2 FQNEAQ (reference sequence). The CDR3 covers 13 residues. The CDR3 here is CASSFGNSYEQYF. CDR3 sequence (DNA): TGTGCCAGCAGCTTCGGGAATTCCTACGAGCAGTACTTC.

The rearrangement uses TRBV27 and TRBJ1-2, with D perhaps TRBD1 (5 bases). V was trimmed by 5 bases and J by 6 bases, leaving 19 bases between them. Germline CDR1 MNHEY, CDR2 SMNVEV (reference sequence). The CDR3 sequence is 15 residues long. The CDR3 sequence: CASSLNRQRKNGYTF. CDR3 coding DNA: TGTGCCAGCAGTCTTAACAGGCAAAGGAAAAATGGCTACACCTTC.

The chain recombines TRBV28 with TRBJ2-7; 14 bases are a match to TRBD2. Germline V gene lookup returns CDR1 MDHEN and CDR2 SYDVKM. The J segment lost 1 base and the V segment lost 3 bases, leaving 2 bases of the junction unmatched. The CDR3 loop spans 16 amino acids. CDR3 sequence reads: CASSFGTSGSSYEQYF. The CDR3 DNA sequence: TGTGCCAGCAGTTTTGGGACTAGCGGGAGTTCCTACGAGCAGTACTTC.

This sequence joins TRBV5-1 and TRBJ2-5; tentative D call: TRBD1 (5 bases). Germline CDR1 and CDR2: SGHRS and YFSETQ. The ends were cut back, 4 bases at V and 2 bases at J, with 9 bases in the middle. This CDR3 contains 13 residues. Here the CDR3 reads CASSVGHQETQYF. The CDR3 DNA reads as TGCGCCAGCAGCGTCGGACATCAAGAGACCCAGTACTTC.

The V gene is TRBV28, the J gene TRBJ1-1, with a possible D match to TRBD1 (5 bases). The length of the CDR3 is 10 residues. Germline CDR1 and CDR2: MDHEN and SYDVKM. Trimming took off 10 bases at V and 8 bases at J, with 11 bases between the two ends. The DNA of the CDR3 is TGTGCCACCCGGGGGGAAGAAGCTTTCTTT. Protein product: CATRGEEAFF.

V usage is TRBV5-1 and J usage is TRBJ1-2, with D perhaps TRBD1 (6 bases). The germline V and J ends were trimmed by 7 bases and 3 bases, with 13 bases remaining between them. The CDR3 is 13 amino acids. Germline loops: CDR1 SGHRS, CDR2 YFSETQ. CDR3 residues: CASGWTADYGYTF. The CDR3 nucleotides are TGCGCCAGCGGATGGACAGCCGACTATGGCTACACCTTC. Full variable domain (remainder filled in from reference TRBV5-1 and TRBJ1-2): KAGVTQTPRYLIKTRGQQVTLSCSPISGHRSVSWYQQTPGQGLQFLFEYFSETQRNKGNFPGRFSGRQFSNSRSEMNVSTLELGDSALYLCASGWTADYGYTFGSGTRLTVV.

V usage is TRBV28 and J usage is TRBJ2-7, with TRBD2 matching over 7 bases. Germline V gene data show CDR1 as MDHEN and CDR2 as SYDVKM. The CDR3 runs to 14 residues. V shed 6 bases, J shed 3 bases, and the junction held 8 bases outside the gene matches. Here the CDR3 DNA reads TGTGCCAGCAGCACGCGGGAGAATGTCTACGAGCAGTACTTC. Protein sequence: CASSTRENVYEQYF.

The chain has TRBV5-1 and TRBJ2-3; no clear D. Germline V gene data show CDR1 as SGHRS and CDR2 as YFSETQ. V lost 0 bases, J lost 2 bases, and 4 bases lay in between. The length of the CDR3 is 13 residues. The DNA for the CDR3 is TGCGCCAGCAGCTTGGGAGACACAGATACGCAGTATTTT. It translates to CASSLGDTDTQYF.

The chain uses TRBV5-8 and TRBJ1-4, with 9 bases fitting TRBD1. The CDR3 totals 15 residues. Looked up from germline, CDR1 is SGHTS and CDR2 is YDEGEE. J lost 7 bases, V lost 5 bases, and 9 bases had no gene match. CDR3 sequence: CASRPGTGFGEKLFF. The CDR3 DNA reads TGTGCCAGCAGGCCCGGGACAGGGTTTGGTGAAAAACTGTTTTTT.

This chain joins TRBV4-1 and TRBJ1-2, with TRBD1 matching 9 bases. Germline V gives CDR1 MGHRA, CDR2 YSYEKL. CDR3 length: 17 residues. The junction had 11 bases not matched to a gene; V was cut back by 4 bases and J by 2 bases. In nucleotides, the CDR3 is TGCGCCAGCAGCCGTCAATTGAGACAGGGGGGAAACTATGGCTACACCTTC. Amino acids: CASSRQLRQGGNYGYTF.

CDR3: CATSRSGVGGELFF. DNA of the CDR3: TGTGCCACCAGCAGGTCAGGGGTTGGCGGGGAGCTGTTTTTT. This chain joins TRBV15 and TRBJ2-2, with D perhaps matching TRBD1 (6 bases). CDR3 length equals 14 residues. Germline assignment: CDR1 LNHNV and CDR2 YYDKDF (reference sequence). The V end lost 3 bases, the J end lost 7 bases, and 12 bases lay between the germline ends.

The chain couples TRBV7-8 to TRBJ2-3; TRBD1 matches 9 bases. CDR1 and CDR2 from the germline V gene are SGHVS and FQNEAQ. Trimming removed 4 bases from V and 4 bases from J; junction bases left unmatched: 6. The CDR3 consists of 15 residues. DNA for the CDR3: TGTGCCAGCAGCTCCCGGGACAGGGAATCAGATACGCAGTATTTT. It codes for CASSSRDRESDTQYF. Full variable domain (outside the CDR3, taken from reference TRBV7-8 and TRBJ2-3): GAGVSQSPRYKVAKRGQDVALRCDPISGHVSLFWYQQALGQGPEFLTYFQNEAQLDKSGLPSDRFFAERPEGSVSTLKIQRTQQEDSAVYLCASSSRDRESDTQYFGPGTRLTVL.

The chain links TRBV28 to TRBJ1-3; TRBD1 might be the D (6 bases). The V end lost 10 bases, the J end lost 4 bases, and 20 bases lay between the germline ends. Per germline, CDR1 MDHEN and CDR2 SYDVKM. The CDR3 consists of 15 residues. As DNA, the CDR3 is TGTGCCACCGTCGGGGGGGGGCGAAGCGGAAACACCATATATTTT. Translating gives CATVGGGRSGNTIYF.

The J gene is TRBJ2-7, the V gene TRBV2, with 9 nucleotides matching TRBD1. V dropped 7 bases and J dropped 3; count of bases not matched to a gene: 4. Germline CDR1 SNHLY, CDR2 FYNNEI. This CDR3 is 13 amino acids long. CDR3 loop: CASTEDRGYEQYF. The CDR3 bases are TGTGCCAGCACGGAGGACAGGGGCTACGAGCAGTACTTC.

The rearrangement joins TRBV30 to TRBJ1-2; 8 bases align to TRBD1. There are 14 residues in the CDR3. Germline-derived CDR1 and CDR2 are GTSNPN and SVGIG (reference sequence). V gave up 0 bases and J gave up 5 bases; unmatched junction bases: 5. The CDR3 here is CAWSVNRGTYGYTF. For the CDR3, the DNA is TGTGCCTGGAGTGTGAACAGGGGGACGTATGGCTACACCTTC. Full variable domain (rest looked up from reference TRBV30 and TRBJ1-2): SQTIHQWPATLVQPVGSPLSLECTVEGTSNPNLYWYRQAAGRGLQLLFYSVGIGQISSEVPQNLSASRPQDRQFILSSKKLLLSDSGFYLCAWSVNRGTYGYTFGSGTRLTVV.

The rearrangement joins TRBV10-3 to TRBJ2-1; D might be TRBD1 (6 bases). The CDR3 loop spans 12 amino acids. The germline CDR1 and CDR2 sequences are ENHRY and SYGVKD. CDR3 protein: CATGTGPNEQFF. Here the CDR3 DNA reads TGTGCAACAGGGACGGGTCCCAATGAGCAGTTCTTC.

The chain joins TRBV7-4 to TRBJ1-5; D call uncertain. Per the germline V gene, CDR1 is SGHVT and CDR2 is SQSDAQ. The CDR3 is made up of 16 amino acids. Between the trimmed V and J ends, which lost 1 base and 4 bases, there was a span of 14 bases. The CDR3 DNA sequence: TGTGCCAGCAGCTTAGGGTCGGCAGGCATAAATCAGCCCCAGCATTTT. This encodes CASSLGSAGINQPQHF.

The chain's CDR3 is CASSYASDRDTEAFF. The CDR3 nucleotides read TGTGCCAGCAGTTACGCTTCGGACAGGGACACTGAAGCTTTCTTT. V and J are TRBV6-5 and TRBJ1-1; 8 bases align to TRBD1. Germline V lookup: CDR1 MNHEY, CDR2 SVGAGI. The length of the CDR3 is 15 residues. V was pared by 2 bases and J by 3 bases, with 5 bases of the junction left unmatched.

Written as DNA, the CDR3 is TGTGCCAGCCGCACTGAAAACAGGGACAATGAGCAGTTCTTC. Protein: CASRTENRDNEQFF. V usage is TRBV13 and J usage is TRBJ2-1; weak D call: TRBD1 (6 bases). This CDR3 has 14 amino acids. V lost 8 bases and J 5 bases, leaving 16 bases between the germline ends. The germline V gene encodes CDR1 PRHDT and CDR2 FYEKMQ (reference sequence). Complete variable domain (other parts from reference TRBV13 and TRBJ2-1): AAGVIQSPRHLIKEKRETATLKCYPIPRHDTVYWYQQGPGQDPQFLISFYEKMQSDKGSIPDRFSAQQFSDYHSELNMSSLELGDSALYFCASRTENRDNEQFFGPGTRLTVL.

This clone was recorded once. The CDR3 loop reads CASGAIAGVRGETQYF. CDR3 bases: TGTGCCAGTGGTGCAATAGCGGGAGTACGGGGTGAGACCCAGTACTTC. V usage is TRBV6-6 and J usage is TRBJ2-5; the match to TRBD2 covers 9 bases. Germline V lookup: CDR1 MNHNY, CDR2 SVGAGI (reference sequence). The CDR3 runs to 16 residues. The V segment lost 9 bases and the J segment 5 bases; nucleotides outside the gene matches: 16.

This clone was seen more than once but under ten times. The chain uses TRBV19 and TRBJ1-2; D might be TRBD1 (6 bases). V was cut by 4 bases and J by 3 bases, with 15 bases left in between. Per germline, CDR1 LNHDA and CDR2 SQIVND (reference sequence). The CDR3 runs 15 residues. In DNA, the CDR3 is TGTGCCAGTAGTACTTCCAGGGGCGTGGACTATGGCTACACCTTC. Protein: CASSTSRGVDYGYTF.